These T cell receptor beta chains were read from a single sample in a study of cytomegalovirus exposure and HLA in healthy donors. Only in-frame clones appear in the TCRdb table, and some are missing; sequencing was by immunoSEQ multiplex PCR. The repertoire includes 90,000 to 120,000 clones, around 82% of them detected once, and about 3% sits in the top ten. The specimen was PBMCs. These receptors originate from a woman between 18 and 29 years old in good health and CMV-seronegative. Each CDR3 is given with its conserved first and last residue. A D gene is named only where the DNA matches it firmly. Not all rows give a size; the values are once, few, many and, for expanded clones, a class.

v_gene	j_gene	abundance	d_gene	CDR3nt	CDR3aa
TRBV6-5	TRBJ1-1	NA	NA	TGTGCCAGCAACCAGCCCCAGGCGGGGGGGACTGAAGCTTTCTTT	CASNQPQAGGTEAFF
TRBV6-1	TRBJ2-1	few	NA	TGTGCCAGCAAGAAGGACAGTTCCTACAATGAGCAGTTCTTC	CASKKDSSYNEQFF
TRBV30	TRBJ1-1	once	TRBD1	TGTGCCTGGAGTGCCATAACAGGGGGCAGAACTGAAGCTTTCTTT	CAWSAITGGRTEAFF
TRBV6-4	TRBJ2-5	NA	NA	TGTGCCAGCAGTTACGACGCCAGCGGCCAAGAGACCCAGTACTTC	CASSYDASGQETQYF
TRBV30	TRBJ1-5	few	TRBD1	TGTGCCTGGAGCCCCAAGGACAGGGGGAAGAATCAGCCCCAGCATTTT	CAWSPKDRGKNQPQHF
TRBV7-9	TRBJ1-1	NA	NA	TGTGCCAGCAGCTCTAGCGGCAGGGGCTACCCTGAAGCTTTCTTT	CASSSSGRGYPEAFF
TRBV9	TRBJ2-5	NA	NA	TGTGCCAGCAGCGTAGGGGGTCAGCGAGGGGAGACCCAGTACTTC	CASSVGGQRGETQYF
TRBV7-9	TRBJ1-1	NA	NA	TGTGCCAGCATTGAGGGGAACACTGAAGCTTTCTTT	CASIEGNTEAFF
TRBV27	TRBJ2-6	NA	NA	TGTGCCAGCAGTTCAGGGTCTGGGGCCAACGTCCTGACTTTC	CASSSGSGANVLTF
TRBV4-1	TRBJ2-7	NA	TRBD2	TGCGCCAGCAGCCAACCTGGACTAGCGCGTACGGACGAGCAGTACTTC	CASSQPGLARTDEQYF
TRBV14	TRBJ2-1	NA	TRBD1	TGTGCCAGCAGCCGGGGACAGGGTTTGGTCAATGAGCAGTTCTTC	CASSRGQGLVNEQFF
TRBV9	TRBJ1-2	NA	TRBD1	TGTGCCAGCAGCGGACAGGGGAAGGGCTACACCTTC	CASSGQGKGYTF
TRBV27	TRBJ2-2	NA	NA	TGTGCCAGCAGCCAGAACACCGGGGAGCTGTTTTTT	CASSQNTGELFF
TRBV5-1	TRBJ1-6	NA	NA	TGCGCCAGCAGCTTGGGGCCTAGTAGTACCCTCGGCTATAATTCACCCCTCCACTTT	CASSLGPSSTLGYNSPLHF
TRBV19	TRBJ2-1	NA	NA	TGTGCCAGTACCCCCACCCCCCCACGGAATGAGCAGTTCTTC	CASTPTPPRNEQFF
TRBV7-9	TRBJ1-2	NA	NA	TGTGCCAGCAGCCCCACCGGGGGCTATGGCTACACCTTC	CASSPTGGYGYTF
TRBV5-6	TRBJ1-2	NA	NA	TGTGCCAGCAGCATGCGAGGGGGCTACACCTTC	CASSMRGGYTF
TRBV25-1	TRBJ1-5	NA	TRBD1	TGTGCCAGCAGTGGGGACAGGGGAATCAATCAGCCCCAGCATTTT	CASSGDRGINQPQHF
TRBV6-5	TRBJ2-2	once	NA	TGTGCCACCCTTACTGGCACCGGGGAGCTGTTTTTT	CATLTGTGELFF
TRBV7-2	TRBJ2-1	NA	TRBD2	TGTGCCAGCTTCCCTAGGACTAGACCCTACAATGAGCAGTTCTTC	CASFPRTRPYNEQFF
TRBV4-2	TRBJ2-3	NA	TRBD2	TGTGCCAGCAGCCAAGAAAAAAGACTAGCGGGGGGTAGCACAGATACGCAGTATTTT	CASSQEKRLAGGSTDTQYF
TRBV10-3	TRBJ1-6	NA	TRBD1	TGTGCCTCCAGGGACAGTTCACCCCTCCACTTT	CASRDSSPLHF
TRBV12-5	TRBJ1-2	NA	NA	TGTGCTAGTGGTTTGCTTGTTTCGGGCCGGGAGAGTGCCCCCGATGGCTACACCTTC	CASGLLVSGRESAPDGYTF
TRBV4-1	TRBJ1-4	NA	TRBD1	TGCGCCAGCAGCCAGCCAGACAGGGATACAGAAAAACTGTTTTTT	CASSQPDRDTEKLFF
TRBV6-5	TRBJ2-5	NA	TRBD2	TGTGCCAGCAGTACCGGACTAGCGGCCCAAGAGACCCAGTACTTC	CASSTGLAAQETQYF
TRBV7-9	TRBJ1-1	NA	NA	TGTGCCAGCAGCTTAACCAGGGAGAACACTGAAGCTTTCTTT	CASSLTRENTEAFF
TRBV27	TRBJ2-7	NA	NA	TGTGCCAGCAGTCTGACAGGCTACGAGCAGTACTTC	CASSLTGYEQYF
TRBV9	TRBJ2-3	NA	NA	TGTGCCAGCAGCGTAGTTGGGGGGGGGCCGGCAGATACGCAGTATTTT	CASSVVGGGPADTQYF